This TCR beta chain was profiled in a study of control samples from healthy donors and cancer patients. The assay was immunoSEQ multiplex PCR, and TCRdb's table has in-frame clones only and misses some. The data hold 40,000 to 45,000 clones, with about 75% observed a single time. The CDR3 has 13 amino acids. The V and J ends lost 4 bases and 5 bases, in that order; junction bases with no gene match: 4. Germline V gene data show CDR1 as SNHLY and CDR2 as FYNNEI. The sequenced sample was formalin-fixed, paraffin-embedded tissue. The sequence was collected from a male donor with melanoma. The chain joins TRBV2 to TRBJ2-5; TRBD2 matches 7 bases. The CDR3 sequence: CASSGRGGETQYF. The CDR3 coding sequence is TGTGCCAGCAGTGGACGGGGAGGGGAGACCCAGTACTTC.